This T cell receptor (beta chain) was sequenced for a study of shared clonotypes between healthy human individuals. The CDR3 has 15 residues. The germline CDR1 and CDR2 sequences are LNHDA and SQIVND (reference sequence). V was clipped by 6 bases and J by 2 bases, with 17 bases between them. The protocol was immunoSEQ multiplex PCR, while the TCRdb copy is restricted to in-frame clones and leaves out a portion. Here the sample spans approximately 700,000 clones, around three quarters being singletons. Naive CD45RA+ and memory CD45RA-negative subsets were split from CD4+ cells. The V call is TRBV19, the J call TRBJ2-7, with D perhaps given as TRBD1 or TRBD2 (5 bases each). The sequencing input was memory CD4+ T cells sorted from blood. Regarding subset: CD45RA-negative fraction. The receptor comes from a woman under 40 in good health. This CDR3 is CASSPAWDRTYEQYF. CDR3 DNA sequence: TGTGCCAGTAGCCCGGCATGGGACCGCACCTACGAGCAGTACTTC.